This paragraph reports one TCR beta chain. The sample originates from a study of OX40 agonist ivuxolimab in advanced cancers. Peripheral blood came from all dose cohorts at three timepoints. Repertoires were generated with immunoSEQ multiplex PCR, while TCRdb's copy carries only in-frame clones and drops some. This sample carries roughly 79,000 clones, approximately 85% of them seen once, and the ten largest clones take 15% to 20%. The source was CD4+ or CD8+ T cells sorted from blood, collected in a trial of the OX40 agonist ivuxolimab. This sequence originates from an adult with an advanced solid tumor such as melanoma, head and neck, liver or kidney cancer.

The CDR3 DNA follows: TGTGCCAGCAGCGGTGCCCCAGGCTACGAGCAGTACTTC. Its translation is CASSGAPGYEQYF. The chain is built from TRBV9 and TRBJ2-7; the D is unclear. V was cut by 3 bases and J by 3 bases, with 10 bases left in between. This CDR3 region has 13 residues. Germline V gene lookup returns CDR1 SGDLS and CDR2 YYNGEE.